These T cell receptor beta chains were read from a single sample in a study of regulatory T cells in long-lasting Graves disease. One entry per CDR3 protein, called by TCRdb with MiXCR from the multiplex PCR reads. In the table there are around 460,000 distinct CDR3 sequences, under 25% of which are singletons. The source material was peripheral blood mononuclear cells (PBMCs), sampled when the disease was refractory, from a patient treated with antithyroid drugs. These receptors all stem from a female donor with Graves disease. Both conserved end residues are part of each CDR3. A D gene is named only where the DNA matches it firmly. Clone size, where shown, is once, few, many, or a class for clones that have expanded.

v_gene	j_gene	len	d_gene	abundance	CDR3nt	CDR3aa
TRBV28	TRBJ2-7	13	NA	many	TGTGCCAGCAGTTTAAGTATGCCGGAAGAGCAGTACTTC	CASSLSMPEEQYF
TRBV6-1	TRBJ2-1	16	TRBD1	NA	TGTGCCAGCAGTTCACTCCGGGACAGGGTCTCAGAAGGGCAGTTCTTC	CASSSLRDRVSEGQFF
TRBV30	TRBJ1-1	13	NA	few	TGTGCCTGGACCAACAGGGTGGGAACTGAAGCTTTCTTT	CAWTNRVGTEAFF
TRBV25-1	TRBJ2-5	15	TRBD1	many	TGTGCCAGCAGTGAATCGAAGGGGGCAGGAGAGACCCAGTACTTC	CASSESKGAGETQYF
TRBV14	TRBJ1-3	17	NA	NA	TGTGCCAGCAGCCAGTCGGGACTCCGGGTCTCTGGAAACACCATATATTTT	CASSQSGLRVSGNTIYF
TRBV28	TRBJ1-5	15	NA	many	TGTGCCAGCAGTTTTGCGGGCTTTAGCAATCAGCCCCAGCATTTT	CASSFAGFSNQPQHF
TRBV28	TRBJ1-5	14	NA	many	TGTGCCAGCAGTTTAGTTGGGGGCCCCCAGCCCCAGCATTTT	CASSLVGGPQPQHF
TRBV19	TRBJ2-7	13	NA	few	TGTGCCAGTAGTATTGGCAGGGGTTACGAGCAGTACTTC	CASSIGRGYEQYF
TRBV24-1	TRBJ1-4	15	NA	many	TGTGCCACCAGTGATTCTCGGACAACTAATGAAAAACTGTTTTTT	CATSDSRTTNEKLFF
TRBV30	TRBJ2-7	12	NA	NA	TGTGCCTGGAGTGACTCGCAGGGGGAGCAGTACTTC	CAWSDSQGEQYF
TRBV12-3/TRBV12-4	TRBJ2-7	13	NA	NA	TGTGCCAGCAGTGAGGGGGGTATGTACGAGCAGTACTTC	CASSEGGMYEQYF
TRBV6-1	TRBJ2-5	16	TRBD2	NA	TGTGCCAGCAGAGACGGACTAGCGGGGATTAAAGAGACCCAGTACTTC	CASRDGLAGIKETQYF
TRBV9	TRBJ2-6	16	NA	few	TGTGCCAGCAGCTCCCCCCGGACATCGGAAGCCAACGTCCTGACTTTC	CASSSPRTSEANVLTF
TRBV13	TRBJ2-7	17	NA	NA	TGTGCCAGCAGCTTCCGATATTATAGCAGGGAGGACTACGAGCAGTACTTC	CASSFRYYSREDYEQYF
TRBV6-2/TRBV6-3	TRBJ2-5	15	NA	many	TGTGCCAGCAGTTACTCGATAGGTTACCAAGAGACCCAGTACTTC	CASSYSIGYQETQYF
TRBV7-3	TRBJ1-1	15	NA	many	TGTGCCAGCAGCTTTAGCGGGGTAATGAACACTGAAGCTTTCTTT	CASSFSGVMNTEAFF
TRBV6-2/TRBV6-3	TRBJ2-5	15	NA	few	TGTGCCAGCAGTTACTTCATACTAGTGAAAGAGACCCAGTACTTC	CASSYFILVKETQYF
TRBV28	TRBJ2-4	19	TRBD1	few	TGTGCCAGCAGCATCCAACCGGGACAGTCCTTTATGGCCAAAAACATTCAGTACTTC	CASSIQPGQSFMAKNIQYF
TRBV6-2/TRBV6-3	TRBJ1-1	14	NA	NA	TGTGCCAGCAGTTACGAACGGCGGGGGACTGAAGCTTTCTTT	CASSYERRGTEAFF
TRBV28	TRBJ1-4	13	NA	many	TGTGCCAGTACGACAGGAGGAGATGAAAAACTGTTTTTT	CASTTGGDEKLFF
TRBV28	TRBJ1-1	14	TRBD1	many	TGTGCCAGCACCCTACTCAGGGGGTACACTGAAGCTTTCTTT	CASTLLRGYTEAFF
TRBV7-2	TRBJ2-6	16	NA	NA	TGTGCCAGCAGAACGACAGGCGTCCTTGGGGCCAACGTCCTGACTTTC	CASRTTGVLGANVLTF
TRBV7-9	TRBJ2-2	17	TRBD2	once	TGTGCCAGCAGCCGGACTAGCGGGAGGTGGAACACCGGGGAGCTGTTTTTT	CASSRTSGRWNTGELFF
TRBV29-1	TRBJ1-1	13	NA	few	TGCAGCGTTGAAGGTGTGGGGAACACTGAAGCTTTCTTT	CSVEGVGNTEAFF
TRBV7-8	TRBJ2-5	16	TRBD2	few	TGTGCCAGCAGCTTATTTATAGCGGGGACACAAGAGACCCAGTACTTC	CASSLFIAGTQETQYF
TRBV19	TRBJ2-3	15	TRBD1	few	TGTGCCAGTAGGGACAGGGCCGGGGGCACAGATACGCAGTATTTT	CASRDRAGGTDTQYF
TRBV4-1	TRBJ2-5	15	TRBD2	many	TGCGCCAGCAGCCGACTAGCGGGAGAGCGGGAGACCCAGTACTTC	CASSRLAGERETQYF
TRBV5-1	TRBJ1-5	15	TRBD1	few	TGCGCCAGCAGCTTAGAGGGACAGGCGGGACAGCCCCAGCATTTT	CASSLEGQAGQPQHF
TRBV7-2	TRBJ1-6	14	TRBD1	many	TGTGCCAGTCGTAACAGGGGCGGAAATTCACCCCTCCACTTT	CASRNRGGNSPLHF
TRBV7-2	TRBJ2-3	15	NA	NA	TGTGCCAGCAGCTTGACGCGGGACCCCACAGATACGCAGTATTTT	CASSLTRDPTDTQYF
TRBV7-9	TRBJ1-5	12	NA	NA	TGTGCCAGCAGCTCCCAAACGGGCTCCTTTAATTTT	CASSSQTGSFNF
TRBV7-9	TRBJ1-4	15	TRBD1	NA	TGTGCCAGCAGCCCGGGGACAGGGGATCAGGAAAAACTGTTTTTT	CASSPGTGDQEKLFF
TRBV2	TRBJ2-1	15	NA	NA	TGTGCCAGCAGCGAACCCGGGAGCTCCTACAATGAGCAGTTCTTC	CASSEPGSSYNEQFF
TRBV5-1	TRBJ1-6	15	TRBD1	few	TGCGCCAGCAGCATGGGACAGGTTCTGTATTCACCCCTCCACTTT	CASSMGQVLYSPLHF
TRBV2	TRBJ1-5	14	TRBD1	many	TGTGCCAGCAAGGACAGGGTTAGCAATCAGCCCCAGCATTTT	CASKDRVSNQPQHF
TRBV10-3	TRBJ2-7	13	NA	many	TGTGCCATCAGTGAGTCCACGGCCTACGAGCAGTACTTC	CAISESTAYEQYF
TRBV7-2	TRBJ2-5	14	NA	many	TGTGCCAGCAGCTTAACGGGGAGTAGGGAGACCCAGTACTTC	CASSLTGSRETQYF
TRBV11-3	TRBJ1-6	14	NA	few	TGTGCCAGCAGCCAAGGGACGTATAATTCACCCCTCCACTTT	CASSQGTYNSPLHF
TRBV28	TRBJ1-2	17	TRBD1	many	TGTGCCAGCAGTTTATGGGCAGGGGGAGTGAAGAAGTATGGCTACACCTTC	CASSLWAGGVKKYGYTF
TRBV11-3	TRBJ2-7	15	TRBD1	many	TGTGCCAGCAGCCCTAGAGGGACAGGGCCCTACGAGCAGTACTTC	CASSPRGTGPYEQYF
TRBV20-1	TRBJ2-5	16	TRBD2	NA	TGCAGTGCTAGAGATGCGCGGGAGGCTCGCTGGGAGACCCAGTACTTC	CSARDAREARWETQYF
TRBV20-1	TRBJ1-1	11	NA	many	TGCAGTGCTAGATGGGACACTGAAGCTTTCTTT	CSARWDTEAFF
TRBV7-2	TRBJ2-1	18	NA	few	TGTGCCAGCAGCTTAAAGTTACCCCTAGACGGGTCCTACAATGAGCAGTTCTTC	CASSLKLPLDGSYNEQFF
TRBV2	TRBJ2-2	14	NA	many	TGTGCCAGCAGTTACTCGTTTGGAACCGGGGAGCTGTTTTTT	CASSYSFGTGELFF
TRBV28	TRBJ2-7	14	NA	many	TGTGCCAGCAGTGCCGGGCCAACCCCCTACGAGCAGTACTTC	CASSAGPTPYEQYF
TRBV6-2/TRBV6-3	TRBJ2-1	12	NA	NA	TGTGCCAGCAGTTACGGCTACAATGAGCAGTTCTTC	CASSYGYNEQFF
TRBV12-3/TRBV12-4	TRBJ2-7	16	NA	many	TGTGCCAGCAGTGACGCGGCGCAGGCGAGCTCCTACGAGCAGTACTTC	CASSDAAQASSYEQYF
TRBV4-3	TRBJ1-2	14	NA	few	TGCGCCAGCAGCCAATACGGCGGGCGGAGGGGCTACACCTTC	CASSQYGGRRGYTF
TRBV27	TRBJ1-4	16	TRBD1	many	TGTGCCAGCAGTTATAGACAGGGAAAGGCTAATGAAAAACTGTTTTTT	CASSYRQGKANEKLFF
TRBV12-5	TRBJ2-7	12	NA	NA	TGTGCTAGTGGTTTCCCAGGTCACGAGCAGTACTTC	CASGFPGHEQYF
TRBV6-1	TRBJ1-6	14	NA	many	TGTGCCAGCACCCGGAGAGGGGAAAACTCACCCCTCCACTTT	CASTRRGENSPLHF
TRBV30	TRBJ1-6	15	TRBD1	few	TGTGCCTGGAACCTGCTCACAGGGGGCAGTTCACCCCTCCACTTT	CAWNLLTGGSSPLHF
TRBV19	TRBJ1-1	16	NA	many	TGTGCCAGTATCCTTAGCGGCTTCGCGGGGGACACTGAAGCTTTCTTT	CASILSGFAGDTEAFF
TRBV27	TRBJ1-2	16	NA	few	TGTGCCAGCAGCTCATCTCTCGTCTCCGGCGGCTATGGCTACACCTTC	CASSSSLVSGGYGYTF
TRBV7-2	TRBJ1-2	16	NA	many	TGTGCCAGCAGCTTAATGGGTATGCTTGGCTCTTATGGCTACACCTTC	CASSLMGMLGSYGYTF
TRBV9	TRBJ1-5	17	NA	NA	TGTGCCAGCAGCGTGGGGGAGGAGGCAGGGAGGGATCAGCCCCAGCATTTT	CASSVGEEAGRDQPQHF
TRBV6-1	TRBJ1-5	15	NA	few	TGTGCCAGCAGGAACGACAGGACAGGCAATCAGCCCCAGCATTTT	CASRNDRTGNQPQHF
TRBV27	TRBJ2-7	13	NA	NA	TGTGCCAGCAGTGACGGGGGTCCTTACGAGCAGTACTTC	CASSDGGPYEQYF
TRBV7-2	TRBJ2-7	18	NA	NA	TGTGCCAGCAGCTTAGAGGGGGGTCTCCGGGACAGTCCCTACGAGCAGTACTTC	CASSLEGGLRDSPYEQYF
TRBV20-1	TRBJ2-7	12	NA	NA	TGCAGTGTTCGTGGCGAGACCTACGAGCAGTACTTC	CSVRGETYEQYF